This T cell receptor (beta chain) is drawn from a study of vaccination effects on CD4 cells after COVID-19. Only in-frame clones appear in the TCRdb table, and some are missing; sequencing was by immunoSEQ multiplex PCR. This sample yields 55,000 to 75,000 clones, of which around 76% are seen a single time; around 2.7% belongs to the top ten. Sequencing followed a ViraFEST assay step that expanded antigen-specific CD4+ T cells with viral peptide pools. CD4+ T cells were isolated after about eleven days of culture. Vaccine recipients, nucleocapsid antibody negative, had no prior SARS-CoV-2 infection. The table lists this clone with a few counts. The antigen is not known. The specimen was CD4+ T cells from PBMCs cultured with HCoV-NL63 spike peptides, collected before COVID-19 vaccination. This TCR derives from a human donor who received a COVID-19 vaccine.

This CDR3 reads CASSGGPRGKSVADTQYF. As DNA, the CDR3 is TGTGCCAGCAGCGGGGGACCACGGGGTAAGTCTGTGGCCGATACGCAGTATTTT. This chain connects TRBV9 to TRBJ2-3; either TRBD1 or TRBD2 may fit D (5 bases each). Trimming removed 3 bases from V and 6 bases from J, with 26 bases in between. Germline lookup yields CDR1 SGDLS and CDR2 YYNGEE. The CDR3 has 18 amino acids. Full variable domain (outside the CDR3, taken from reference TRBV9 and TRBJ2-3): DSGVTQTPKHLITATGQRVTLRCSPRSGDLSVYWYQQSLDQGLQFLIQYYNGEERAKGNILERFSAQQFPDLHSELNLSSLELGDSALYFCASSGGPRGKSVADTQYFGPGTRLTVL.